Listed here are 16 T cell receptor beta chains from one sample, sequenced in a study of T cells after yellow fever vaccination. TCRdb processed the 5' RACE reads anew with MiXCR; each CDR3 protein has one entry. The repertoire holds 250,000 or so distinct CDR3 sequences, less than 9% seen once, with around 0.9% in the top ten. Sample: CD4+ T cells sorted from PBMCs, taken 15 days after the yellow fever booster vaccination. All receptors come from a man aged 25-45 years who received the YFV17D yellow fever vaccine.

This clonotype was picked up many times. The J gene is TRBJ2-5, the V gene TRBV28; TRBD2 might be the D (6 bases). The CDR3 totals 13 residues. The ends were cut back, 3 bases at V and 4 bases at J, with 9 bases in the middle. Germline assignment: CDR1 MDHEN and CDR2 SYDVKM. The chain's CDR3 is CASSFGEAETQYF. CDR3 sequence (DNA): TGTGCCAGCAGTTTTGGGGAGGCAGAGACCCAGTACTTC.

The V gene is TRBV9, the J gene TRBJ1-2; D is unclear. The CDR3 totals 14 residues. From germline, CDR1 is SGDLS and CDR2 YYNGEE. V was trimmed by 3 bases and J by 4 bases, leaving 13 bases between them. CDR3 sequence: CASSAPPGAYGYTF. CDR3 DNA: TGTGCCAGCAGCGCCCCCCCGGGCGCCTATGGCTACACCTTC.

The chain couples TRBV20-1 to TRBJ2-3; no clear D gene. Trimming removed 3 bases at V and 2 bases at J, with 9 bases between. The germline gives CDR1 DFQATT, CDR2 SNEGSKA (reference sequence). The CDR3 sequence is 13 residues long. The CDR3 DNA reads TGCAGTGCTAGGGCCAGAAACACAGATACGCAGTATTTT. This encodes CSARARNTDTQYF.

This clonotype was detected a few times. V usage is TRBV3-1 and J usage is TRBJ1-1; D is unclear. Trimming cost V 0 bases and J 4 bases, with 15 bases left between them. The CDR3 extends over 16 amino acids. Germline V gives CDR1 LGHDT, CDR2 YNNKEL (reference sequence). As DNA, the CDR3 is TGTGCCAGCAGCCAAGATAGAGGTTGGGCGTCCACTGAAGCTTTCTTT. Translation: CASSQDRGWASTEAFF. Full variable domain (rest looked up from reference TRBV3-1 and TRBJ1-1): DTAVSQTPKYLVTQMGNDKSIKCEQNLGHDTMYWYKQDSKKFLKIMFSYNNKELIINETVPNRFSPKSPDKAHLNLHINSLELGDSAVYFCASSQDRGWASTEAFFGQGTRLTVV.

This clonotype was counted between two and nine times. J is TRBJ2-7 and V is TRBV7-9; TRBD1 aligns across 12 bases. CDR3 size: 13 residues. Germline V gene data show CDR1 as SEHNR and CDR2 as FQNEAQ (reference sequence). Trimming took 7 bases from V and 6 from J; bases not matched to a gene: 4. CDR3 sequence (DNA): TGTGCCAGCATGGGACAGGGGGCTGGCGAGCAGTACTTC. Its translation is CASMGQGAGEQYF.

This clonotype was counted ten times or more. The rearrangement links TRBV18 to TRBJ2-6, with D unresolved. CDR1 and CDR2 (germline): KGHSH, LQKENI. CDR3 length: 16 amino acids. Trimming pared 2 bases from V and 1 base from J, leaving 9 bases between. The CDR3 region is CASSPNTRSGANVLTF. In DNA, the CDR3 is TGTGCCAGCTCACCAAACACGCGTTCTGGGGCCAACGTCCTGACTTTC.

The chain uses TRBV14 and TRBJ2-2; 11 bases line up with TRBD2. After removal of 0 bases from V and 5 bases from J, the junction contained 5 bases not matched to a gene. The CDR3 spans 17 residues. In germline, CDR1 is SGHDN, CDR2 FVKESK. The CDR3 is CASSQDLLAGVTGELFF. In DNA, the CDR3 is TGTGCCAGCAGCCAAGATTTACTAGCGGGAGTTACCGGGGAGCTGTTTTTT.

This chain connects TRBV7-2 to TRBJ2-1, with a tentative D call TRBD1 (6 bases). Trimming took 4 bases from V and 2 from J, leaving 18 bases between them. The V gene's germline CDR1 is SGHTA and CDR2 FQGNSA. This CDR3 is 17 amino acids long. The CDR3 here is CASSSKGQGKTYNEQFF. The DNA for the CDR3 is TGTGCCAGCAGCTCCAAAGGGCAGGGGAAGACCTACAATGAGCAGTTCTTC.

There are many counts of this clonotype. The rearrangement uses TRBV7-9 and TRBJ2-7, with 8 bases lining up with TRBD2. This CDR3 spans 14 amino acids. CDR1 and CDR2 from the germline V gene are SEHNR and FQNEAQ (reference sequence). After removal of 5 bases from V and 6 bases from J, the junction contained 9 bases not matched to a gene. CDR3 coding DNA: TGTGCCAGCAGCGGTAGCGGGAAGACGTTCGAGCAGTACTTC. This sequence encodes CASSGSGKTFEQYF.

This clonotype showed up many times. J is TRBJ2-2 and V is TRBV6-5, with 12 bases aligning to TRBD2. After removal of 2 bases from V and 3 bases from J, the junction contained 7 bases not matched to a gene. Germline V lookup: CDR1 MNHEY, CDR2 SVGAGI. The CDR3 has 18 residues. The CDR3 DNA reads as TGTGCCAGCAGTTACCGGACTAGCGGGACCTCGGACACCGGGGAGCTGTTTTTT. As protein: CASSYRTSGTSDTGELFF.

This clonotype has ten or more counts. This chain connects TRBV25-1 to TRBJ2-2; D not certain. Germline CDR1 reads MGHDK; CDR2 reads SYGVNS. The CDR3 runs 16 residues. V dropped 4 bases and J dropped 2 bases, with 14 bases sitting between them. The CDR3 sequence: CASSVGSSINTGELFF. CDR3 nucleotide sequence: TGTGCCAGCAGTGTAGGGTCGTCGATCAACACCGGGGAGCTGTTTTTT.

Comments on this clonotype: This sequence may be a read error, since a much larger clone differs from it by one base. The V call is TRBV20-1, the J call TRBJ2-1; D gene uncertain. The CDR3 sequence is 10 residues long. Per the germline V gene, CDR1 is DFQATT and CDR2 is SNEGSKA (reference sequence). The CDR3, as DNA: TGCACTGCTTTCGCTAATGAGCAGTTCTTC. Translating gives CTAFANEQFF.

This clonotype was observed at least ten times. The chain recombines TRBV20-1 with TRBJ2-1; tentative D call: TRBD2 (5 bases). This CDR3 is 14 amino acids long. CDR1 DFQATT and CDR2 SNEGSKA come from the germline V gene (reference sequence). V lost 5 bases to trimming and J lost 1 base, with 12 bases between them. The CDR3 reads CSAGAAGSYNEQFF. The CDR3, as DNA: TGCAGTGCTGGAGCGGCCGGGTCCTACAATGAGCAGTTCTTC.

The chain joins TRBV6-1 to TRBJ1-1; D ambiguous. Trimming cost V 6 bases and J 2 bases, with 10 bases left between them. This CDR3 is built from 13 residues. Germline V gene lookup returns CDR1 MNHNS and CDR2 SASEGT. CDR3 sequence reads: CASSQLVNTEAFF. The CDR3 nucleotides are TGTGCCAGCAGCCAACTGGTCAACACTGAAGCTTTCTTT.

This clonotype was counted at least ten times. The J gene is TRBJ2-1, the V gene TRBV6-1; TRBD1 is a possible D gene (6 bases). With 2 bases removed from V and 5 bases from J, the gap between germline ends came to 10 bases. The length of the CDR3 is 14 residues. Germline CDR1 and CDR2: MNHNS and SASEGT. The CDR3 protein is CASSERAGDNEQFF. The CDR3 nucleotides read TGTGCCAGCAGTGAAAGGGCAGGGGACAATGAGCAGTTCTTC.

This clonotype showed up just a few times. This rearrangement joins TRBV12-3 or TRBV12-4 to TRBJ2-5; 8 bases are a match to TRBD1. The CDR3 spans 14 residues. Unmatched junction bases numbered 11, after V lost 10 bases and J lost 4 bases. CDR3 in DNA: TGTGCCACCCGTCAGGGGGCAATCGGAGAGACCCAGTACTTC. Residues: CATRQGAIGETQYF.